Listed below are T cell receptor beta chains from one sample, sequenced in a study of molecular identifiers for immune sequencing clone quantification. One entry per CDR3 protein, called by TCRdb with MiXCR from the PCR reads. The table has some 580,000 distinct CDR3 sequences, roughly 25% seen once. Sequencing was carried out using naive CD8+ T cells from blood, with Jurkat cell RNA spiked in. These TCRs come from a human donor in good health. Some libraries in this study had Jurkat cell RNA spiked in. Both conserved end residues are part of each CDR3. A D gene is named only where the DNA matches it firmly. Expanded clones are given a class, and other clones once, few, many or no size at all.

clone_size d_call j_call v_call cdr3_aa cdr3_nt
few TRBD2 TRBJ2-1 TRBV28 CASSVTSGTEQFF TGTGCCAGCAGTGTGACTAGCGGGACTGAGCAGTTCTTC
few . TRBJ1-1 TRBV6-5 CASSYSGGLNTEAFF TGTGCCAGCAGTTACTCCGGGGGGCTGAACACTGAAGCTTTCTTT
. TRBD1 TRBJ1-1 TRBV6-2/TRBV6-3 CASSTGQGVGFNTEAFF TGTGCCAGCAGTACCGGACAGGGGGTAGGATTTAACACTGAAGCTTTCTTT
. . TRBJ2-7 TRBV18 CASSPPGEREQYF TGTGCCAGCTCACCACCGGGGGAACGAGAGCAGTACTTC
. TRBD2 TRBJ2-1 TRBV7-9 CASSTGLAGVGEIEQFF TGTGCCAGCAGCACGGGACTAGCGGGAGTCGGGGAGATTGAGCAGTTCTTC
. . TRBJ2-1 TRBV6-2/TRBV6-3 CASDDAVNEQFF TGTGCCAGCGATGACGCGGTCAATGAGCAGTTCTTC
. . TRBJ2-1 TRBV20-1 CSARVPSGAYNEQFF TGCAGTGCTAGAGTGCCCTCGGGAGCTTACAATGAGCAGTTCTTC
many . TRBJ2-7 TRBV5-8 CASSSGQYEQYF TGTGCCAGCAGCTCCGGACAGTACGAGCAGTACTTC
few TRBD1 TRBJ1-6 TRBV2 CASRGDSSYNSPLHF TGTGCCAGCAGGGGGGACAGCTCCTATAATTCACCCCTCCACTTT
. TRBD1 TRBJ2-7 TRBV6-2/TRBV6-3 CASSYQGQIEQYF TGTGCCAGCAGTTACCAGGGACAGATCGAGCAGTACTTC
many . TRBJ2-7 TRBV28 CASSLNRRYEQYF TGTGCCAGCAGTTTAAACAGGAGGTACGAGCAGTACTTC
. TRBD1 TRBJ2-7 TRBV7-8 CASSKGQAIPYEQYF TGTGCCAGCAGCAAAGGACAGGCGATCCCCTACGAGCAGTACTTC
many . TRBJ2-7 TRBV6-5 CASSYSGPGHSYEQYF TGTGCCAGCAGTTACTCTGGCCCGGGGCACTCTTACGAGCAGTACTTC
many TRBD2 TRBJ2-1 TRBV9 CASSVSPAGGYEQFF TGTGCCAGCAGCGTATCACCAGCGGGAGGCTATGAGCAGTTCTTC
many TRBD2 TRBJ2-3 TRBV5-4 CASSLVASGSPDTQYF TGTGCCAGCAGCTTGGTCGCTAGCGGGAGCCCAGATACGCAGTATTTT
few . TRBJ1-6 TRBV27 CASSLIGDHNSPLHF TGTGCCAGCAGTTTAATCGGCGACCATAATTCACCCCTCCACTTT
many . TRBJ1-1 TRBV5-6 CASSLGPGWNTEAFF TGTGCCAGCAGCTTGGGTCCAGGTTGGAACACTGAAGCTTTCTTT
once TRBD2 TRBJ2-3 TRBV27 CVSSLGGRADTQYF TGTGTCAGCAGTTTGGGCGGGAGGGCAGATACGCAGTATTTT
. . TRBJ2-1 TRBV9 CASSPRGAESSYNEQFF TGTGCCAGCAGCCCCCGTGGGGCCGAGAGCTCCTACAATGAGCAGTTCTTC
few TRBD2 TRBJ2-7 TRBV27 CASSVLGVAGAYEQYF TGTGCCAGCAGTGTTCTGGGAGTAGCGGGAGCCTACGAGCAGTACTTC
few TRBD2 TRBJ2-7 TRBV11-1 CASRLASGTSGPFYEQYF TGTGCCAGCAGGCTCGCGTCCGGGACTAGCGGGCCATTCTACGAGCAGTACTTC
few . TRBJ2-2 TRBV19 CASSYGSAGELFF TGTGCCAGTTCTTACGGGAGTGCCGGGGAGCTGTTTTTT
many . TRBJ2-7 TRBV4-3 CASSQGRTGPYEQYF TGCGCCAGCAGCCAAGGTCGGACCGGCCCCTACGAGCAGTACTTC
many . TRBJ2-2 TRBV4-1 CASSHSGTGELFF TGCGCCAGCAGCCATAGTGGAACCGGGGAGCTGTTTTTT
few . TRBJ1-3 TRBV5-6 CASSLLYGNTIYF TGTGCCAGCAGCTTGCTTTATGGAAACACCATATATTTT
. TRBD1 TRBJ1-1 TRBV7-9 CASSSVAGQGASQAFF TGTGCCAGCAGCTCCGTTGCAGGGCAGGGGGCGTCCCAAGCTTTCTTT
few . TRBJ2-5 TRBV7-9 CASSDTLGETQYF TGTGCCAGCAGCGACACCCTTGGAGAGACCCAGTACTTC
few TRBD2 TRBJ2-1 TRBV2 CASSEVGGSGASYNEQFF TGTGCCAGCAGTGAAGTTGGTGGTAGCGGGGCCTCCTACAATGAGCAGTTCTTC
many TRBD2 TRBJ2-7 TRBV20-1 CSARDLYTAGIDYEQYF TGCAGTGCTAGAGATCTCTATACAGCGGGAATCGACTACGAGCAGTACTTC
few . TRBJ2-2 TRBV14 CASSQVPGELFF TGTGCCAGCAGCCAGGTTCCAGGGGAGCTGTTTTTT
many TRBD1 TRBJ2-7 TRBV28 CASRPGTGVAYEQYF TGTGCCAGCAGGCCCGGGACAGGGGTTGCCTACGAGCAGTACTTC
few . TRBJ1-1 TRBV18 CASSPIGGAGTEAFF TGTGCCAGCTCACCAATTGGGGGCGCGGGCACTGAAGCTTTCTTT
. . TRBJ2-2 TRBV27 CASSKDMASNTGELFF TGTGCCAGCAGTAAAGACATGGCTTCGAACACCGGGGAGCTGTTTTTT
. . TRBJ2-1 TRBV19 CASSISGYTNNEQFF TGTGCCAGTAGTATCAGCGGGTATACCAACAATGAGCAGTTCTTC
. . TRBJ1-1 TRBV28 CASSLVRNTEALF TGTGCCAGCAGTTTAGTGAGGAACACTGAAGCTCTCTTT
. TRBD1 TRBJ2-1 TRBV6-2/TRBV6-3 CASSPFDRGNGQFF TGTGCCAGCAGTCCATTCGACAGGGGGAATGGGCAGTTCTTC
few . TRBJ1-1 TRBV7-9 CASSPTDRPNTEAFF TGTGCCAGCAGCCCAACAGACAGGCCGAACACTGAAGCTTTCTTT
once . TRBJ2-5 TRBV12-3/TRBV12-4 CASSLAGALKGTQYF TGTGCCAGCAGTTTGGCCGGAGCCCTCAAAGGAACCCAGTACTTC
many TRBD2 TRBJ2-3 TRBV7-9 CASSQLAETTDTQYF TGTGCCAGCAGTCAACTAGCGGAAACCACAGATACGCAGTATTTT
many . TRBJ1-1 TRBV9 CASSVAYGGPPTYAEAFF TGTGCCAGCAGCGTAGCTTACGGGGGGCCCCCTACCTACGCTGAAGCTTTCTTT
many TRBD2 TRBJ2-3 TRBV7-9 CASSLERGPITDTQYF TGTGCCAGCAGCTTAGAGCGGGGGCCAATCACAGATACGCAGTATTTT
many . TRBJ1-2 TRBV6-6 CASSYDTRYTF TGTGCCAGCAGTTATGACACCCGCTACACCTTC
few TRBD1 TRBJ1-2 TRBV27 CASSFQRTGGGYTF TGTGCCAGCAGTTTCCAAAGGACAGGAGGAGGCTACACCTTC
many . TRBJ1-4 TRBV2 CASLFGEKLFF TGTGCCAGCCTCTTTGGAGAAAAACTGTTTTTT
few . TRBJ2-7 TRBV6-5 CASTPRGAIYEQYF TGTGCCAGCACCCCTAGGGGGGCGATATACGAGCAGTACTTC
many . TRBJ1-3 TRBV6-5 CASSYSRTDSGNTIYF TGTGCCAGCAGTTACTCTAGGACGGACTCTGGAAACACCATATATTTT
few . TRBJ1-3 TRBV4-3 CASSQDRMGFRYTIYF TGCGCCAGCAGCCAAGATAGGATGGGTTTTAGGTACACCATATATTTT
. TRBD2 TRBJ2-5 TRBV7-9 CASSFSGGLETQYF TGTGCCAGCAGCTTCAGCGGGGGCTTGGAGACCCAGTACTTC
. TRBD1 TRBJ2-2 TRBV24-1 CATSDNRDRDTGEPFF TGTGCCACCAGTGATAACCGGGACAGGGACACCGGGGAGCCGTTTTTT
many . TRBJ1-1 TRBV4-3 CASSQEVNTEAFF TGCGCCAGCAGCCAAGAAGTGAACACTGAAGCTTTCTTT
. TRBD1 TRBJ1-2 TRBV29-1 CSVAGTGDYGYTF TGCAGCGTGGCCGGGACAGGGGACTATGGCTACACCTTC
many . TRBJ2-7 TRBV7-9 CASISAGTASYEQYF TGTGCCAGCATATCCGCCGGGACGGCCTCCTACGAGCAGTACTTC